A selection of T cell receptor beta chains follows, all from one sample in a study of T-cell reconstitution after alpha-beta-depleted transplantation in children. TCRdb re-analysed the PCR reads in MiXCR, keeping a single row per CDR3 protein. This table holds roughly 350,000 distinct CDR3 sequences, 10% found once. Source: PBMCs from the stem cell graft donor, taken from the stem cell graft. These TCRs come from a human donor who donated a stem cell graft to a child with acute lymphoblastic leukemia. Each CDR3 is given with its conserved first and last residue. D genes are given only for firm matches. Not every row has a clone size; where given, it reads once, few, many or a size class.

V gene	J gene	clone size	D gene	CDR3 DNA	CDR3 protein
TRBV4-1	TRBJ2-3	many	TRBD2	TGCGCCAGCAGCACCCCGGGACTAGCACCAGATACGCAGTATTTT	CASSTPGLAPDTQYF
TRBV7-8	TRBJ2-3	many	TRBD2	TGTGCCAGCAGCCCATACAGGGTAATAGCGGGAGTAACAGATACGCAGTATTTT	CASSPYRVIAGVTDTQYF
TRBV4-3	TRBJ1-5	many	NA	TGCGCCAGCAGCCAAGATACTTTGGGCTTTCAGCCCCAGCATTTT	CASSQDTLGFQPQHF
TRBV5-1	TRBJ2-3	many	NA	TGCGCCAGCAGCTTGCCCACCACAGATACGCAGTATTTT	CASSLPTTDTQYF
TRBV6-1	TRBJ1-1	few	NA	TGTGCCAGCAGTAACGCACAGGGTCGGGGCACTGAAGCTTTCTTT	CASSNAQGRGTEAFF
TRBV20-1	TRBJ2-1	NA	NA	TGCAGTGCTAGTGGGCCTGCCAATGAGCAGTTCTTC	CSASGPANEQFF
TRBV6-5	TRBJ2-1	few	TRBD2	TGTGCCAGCAGTTACCTCCAGCGGGATTACAATGAGCAGTTCTTC	CASSYLQRDYNEQFF
TRBV10-3	TRBJ1-1	few	NA	TGTGCCATCAGTGGACAGATGAACACTGAAGCTTTCTTT	CAISGQMNTEAFF
TRBV29-1	TRBJ2-7	few	NA	TGCAGCGTTCCGGGGACATCCCGAGGGCACGAGCAGTACTTC	CSVPGTSRGHEQYF
TRBV12-3/TRBV12-4	TRBJ2-7	NA	NA	TGTGCCAGCAAAGTCAAAGGCGAGAACGAGCAGTACTTC	CASKVKGENEQYF
TRBV11-1	TRBJ2-7	few	TRBD2	TGTGCCAGCAGCTTATTCCCGGCTAGCGGTACCTACGAGCAGTACTTC	CASSLFPASGTYEQYF
TRBV7-9	TRBJ2-7	few	NA	TGTGCCAGCAGCCTCCTGGGATTTGGCTCCTACGAGCAGTACTTC	CASSLLGFGSYEQYF
TRBV4-1	TRBJ1-2	NA	TRBD1	TGCGCCAGCAGCCAACCAGTAGCAGGGGGGACCTATGGCTACACCTTC	CASSQPVAGGTYGYTF
TRBV28	TRBJ1-1	many	NA	TGTGCCAGCAGTTCACCCATCGACAGACGTTACACTGAAGCTTTCTTT	CASSSPIDRRYTEAFF
TRBV20-1	TRBJ2-7	NA	NA	TGCAGTGCTAGAGGGTTCTACGAGCAGTACTTC	CSARGFYEQYF
TRBV5-1	TRBJ1-2	NA	NA	TGCGCCAGCAGCTTGCACAACAGGGTGAAGGCTAACTATGGCTACACCTTC	CASSLHNRVKANYGYTF
TRBV7-2	TRBJ2-1	NA	TRBD2	TGTGCCAGCAGCGCAGGACTAGCGGGAGCCTCCTACAATGAGCAGTTCTTC	CASSAGLAGASYNEQFF
TRBV9	TRBJ2-1	few	TRBD2	TGTGCCAGCAGCGTATCTGATACTAGCGGGAGGGGTGAGCAGTTCTTC	CASSVSDTSGRGEQFF